Sequencing of this TCR beta chain was carried out in a study of blood T cell repertoires in COVID-19 (TCRdb year 2020). Notes on the research overall: Collaborator samples came from the United States, Italy and Spain and covered acute and convalescent phases of COVID-19. The prospective study material was composed of cDNA or gDNA derived from T cells, B-cell-depleted T cells, or PBMCs. The dataset comprised deeply sampled blood TCRbeta repertoires from subjects exposed to, actively infected with, or recovered from COVID-19. A freely available public database, intended as a resource for researchers studying the immune response to SARS-CoV-2, is where the repertoires were released. The samples were drawn from two sources: the first 160 participants of the ongoing ImmuneRACE study, and 1,254 subjects contributed by 6 global collaborators. Sample metadata almost always included a de-identified subject ID, COVID-19 status, age in years and sex. Where available, HLA class I and class II types were obtained from metadata supplied by the sample provider rather than from assay-based typing.

At the junction V is shortened by 10 bases and J by 2 bases, with 9 bases in between. The CDR3 runs 12 amino acids, cysteine and phenylalanine included. Only the CDR3 region is kept as DNA, spanning 36 bases read in frame from base 1. From a lookup of the germline V gene, CDR1 and CDR2 are ENHRY and SYGVKD. This clone appeared once. It has no known antigen specificity. Per-base quality was not reported, and no clone a single base away is much larger than it. Paper-wide results and their limitations: Clinical and demographic metadata were provided uncurated, with the amount varying by source and participant.

TCRbeta CDR3 regions were amplified from genomic DNA using the immunoSEQ Assay, a bias-controlled multiplex PCR. The study's own analysis went as follows. Nucleated cell counts per sample were estimated from amplification of reference gene primers within the assay. To quantify the absolute abundance of each unique TCRbeta CDR3 rearrangement, sequence reads were collapsed and filtered. Productive Simpson clonality was computed per sample as the square root of Simpson's diversity index over productive rearrangements. TCRdb limited this immuneACCESS table to in-frame rearrangements with V and J called. A share of clones is missing; checked studies link under half to unresolved V genes, and the rest is unexplained. V, J and clone size reflect that table, while D and trimming were determined from the DNA. For this sample there are some 340,000 clones; around 88% appear just once. 2.5% to 3% of the sample goes to the ten largest clones.

Each collaborating institution followed its own protocols to collect whole blood in K2EDTA tubes. For TCRbeta analysis, collaborator samples were shipped as frozen whole blood, as isolated PBMCs, or as DNA extracted from either sample type. Sequenced material: peripheral blood. Rearrangement joined TRBV10-3 to TRBJ1-3; the D gene assignment is ambiguous. The receptor was isolated from a man aged 25-45 years with active or convalescent COVID-19. The sequenced DNA: TGTGCCAGCGCCGGTCCTGGAAACACCATATATTTT. It translates as CASAGPGNTIYF.